This TCR beta chain emerged from a study of T cell clones after liver transplantation. Study background: In this trial, immunosuppression withdrawal was attempted within 2 years of liver transplant. Draws occurred before transplant, before withdrawal, and after complete or failed withdrawal. Post-transplant blood was tracked for graft-donor-reactive T cell clones identified in a pre-transplant mixed lymphocyte reaction. Study-level points and caveats: Conclusions were preliminary, with small, heterogeneous patient groups.

V shed 4 bases, J shed 6 bases, and the junction held 5 bases outside the gene matches. Germline CDR1 is SGHDT and CDR2 is YYEEEE. The CDR3 spans 14 residues. In this sample, this clone turned up a few times. No antigen is known for it. Produced via immunoSEQ multiplex PCR; TCRdb's table is partial and in-frame only. The sample consists of approximately 12,000 clones, 70% to 80% of them appearing once. Material: CD8+ T cells from blood, obtained at the 22-month timepoint. This sequence joins TRBV5-6 and TRBJ1-2; 11 bases are shared with TRBD1. The sequence derives from a human patient who received a liver transplant. A share of the T cells may be of graft donor origin. CDR3 nucleotide sequence: TGTGCCAGCAGCCTAGGACAGGGGGCGAATGGCTACACCTTC. Amino acid sequence: CASSLGQGANGYTF.